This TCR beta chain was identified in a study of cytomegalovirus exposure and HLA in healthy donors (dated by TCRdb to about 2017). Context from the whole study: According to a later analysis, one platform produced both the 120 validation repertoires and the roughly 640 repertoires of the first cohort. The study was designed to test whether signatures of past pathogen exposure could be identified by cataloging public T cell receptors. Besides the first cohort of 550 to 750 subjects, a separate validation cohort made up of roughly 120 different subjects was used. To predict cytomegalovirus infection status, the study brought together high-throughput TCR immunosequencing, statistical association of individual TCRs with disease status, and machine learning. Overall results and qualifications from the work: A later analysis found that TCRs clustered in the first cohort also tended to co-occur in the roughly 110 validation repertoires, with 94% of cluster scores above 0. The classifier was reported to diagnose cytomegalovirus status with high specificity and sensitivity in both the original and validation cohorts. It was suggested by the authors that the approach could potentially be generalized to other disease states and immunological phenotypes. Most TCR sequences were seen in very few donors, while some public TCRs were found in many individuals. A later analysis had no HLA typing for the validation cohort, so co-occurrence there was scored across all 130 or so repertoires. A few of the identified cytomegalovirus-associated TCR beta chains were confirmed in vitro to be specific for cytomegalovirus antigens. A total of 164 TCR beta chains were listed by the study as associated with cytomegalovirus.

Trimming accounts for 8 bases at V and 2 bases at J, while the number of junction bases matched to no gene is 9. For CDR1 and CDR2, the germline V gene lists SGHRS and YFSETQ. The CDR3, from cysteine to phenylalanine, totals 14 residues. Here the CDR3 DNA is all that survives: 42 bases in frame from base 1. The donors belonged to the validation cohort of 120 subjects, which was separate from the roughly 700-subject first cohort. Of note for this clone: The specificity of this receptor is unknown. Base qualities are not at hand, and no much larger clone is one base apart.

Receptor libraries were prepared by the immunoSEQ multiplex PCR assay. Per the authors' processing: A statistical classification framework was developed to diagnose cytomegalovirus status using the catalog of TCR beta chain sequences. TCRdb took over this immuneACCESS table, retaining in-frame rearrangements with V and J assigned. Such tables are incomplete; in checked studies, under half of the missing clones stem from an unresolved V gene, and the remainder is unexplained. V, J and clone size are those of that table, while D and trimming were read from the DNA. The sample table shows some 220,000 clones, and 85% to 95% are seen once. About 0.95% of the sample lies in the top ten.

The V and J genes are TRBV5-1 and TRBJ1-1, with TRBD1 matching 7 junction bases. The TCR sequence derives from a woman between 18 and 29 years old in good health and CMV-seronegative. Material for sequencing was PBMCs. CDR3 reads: CASANRDSNTEAFF. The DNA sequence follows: TGCGCCAGTGCAAATCGGGACAGCAACACTGAAGCTTTCTTT.